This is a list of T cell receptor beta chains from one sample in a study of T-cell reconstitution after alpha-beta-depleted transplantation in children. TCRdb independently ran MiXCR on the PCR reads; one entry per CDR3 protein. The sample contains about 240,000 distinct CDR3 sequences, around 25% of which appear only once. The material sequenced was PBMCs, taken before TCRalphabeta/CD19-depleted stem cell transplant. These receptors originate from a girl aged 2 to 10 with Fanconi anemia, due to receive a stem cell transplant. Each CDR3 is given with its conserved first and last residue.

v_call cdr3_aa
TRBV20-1 CSARILSLRGQQYF
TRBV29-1 CSVTIDWETQYF
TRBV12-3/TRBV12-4 CASSPTSVANYGYTF
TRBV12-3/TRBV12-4 CASSLFSGFTGELFF
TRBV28 CASSLVSGVSYEQYF
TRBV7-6 CASTAGGSYEQYF
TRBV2 CASILGGGGTGELFF
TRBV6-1 CASVSGSSYNEQFF
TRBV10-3 CAISPSGESTDTQYF
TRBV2 CASSDRGLGETQYF
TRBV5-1 CASSELARSYEQYF
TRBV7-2 CASSLGWGGNQPQHF
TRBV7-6 CASSQGSSPLHF
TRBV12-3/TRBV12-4 CASSFLAGVSQVEYEQFF
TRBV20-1 CSALSGVLEQYF
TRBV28 CASTTTRASGYNEQFF
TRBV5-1 CASSLDISPSSVAGVEKQYF
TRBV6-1 CASSETGLAGTSTDTQYF
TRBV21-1 CASSFRDRSADTQYF
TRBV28 CASSSPYNTNTEAFF
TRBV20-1 CSAPSPPLDGRNNEQFF
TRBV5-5 CASSPFAGGVEQYF
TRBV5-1 CASRGRLGFSYEQYF
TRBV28 CASSRDPGERYEQYF
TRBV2 CATSRAEQFF